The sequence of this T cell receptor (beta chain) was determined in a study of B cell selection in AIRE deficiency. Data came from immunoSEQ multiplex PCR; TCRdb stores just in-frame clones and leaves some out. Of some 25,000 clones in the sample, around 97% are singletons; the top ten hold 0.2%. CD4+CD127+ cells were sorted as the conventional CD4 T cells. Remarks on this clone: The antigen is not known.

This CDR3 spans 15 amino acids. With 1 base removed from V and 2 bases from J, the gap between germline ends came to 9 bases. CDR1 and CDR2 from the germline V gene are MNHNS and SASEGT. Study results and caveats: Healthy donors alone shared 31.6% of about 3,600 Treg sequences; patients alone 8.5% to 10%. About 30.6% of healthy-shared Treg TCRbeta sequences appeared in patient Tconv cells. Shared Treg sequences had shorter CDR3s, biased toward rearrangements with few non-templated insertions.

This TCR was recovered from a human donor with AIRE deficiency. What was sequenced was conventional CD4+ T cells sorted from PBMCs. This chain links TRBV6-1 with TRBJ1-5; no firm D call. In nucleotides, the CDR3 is TGTGCCAGCAGTGAAGGGCGGGGAGGCAATCAGCCCCAGCATTTT. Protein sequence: CASSEGRGGNQPQHF.